The rows below give T cell receptor beta chains drawn from one sample of a study of blood T cell repertoires in COVID-19. Clones were sequenced by immunoSEQ multiplex PCR, and TCRdb holds only the in-frame ones, with some missing. The sample includes over 130,000 clones, approximately 84% of them seen just once. The sample comprised peripheral blood. All receptors derive from a man in his 70s with acute or convalescent COVID-19. CDR3s include the opening cysteine and the closing phenylalanine or tryptophan. Fields, in order: CDR3 DNA, CDR3 protein, V gene, J gene, clone size, D gene. A D gene is named only where the DNA matches it firmly. Only some rows state a clone size, as once, few, many or a class for expanded clones.

TGTGCCAGTAGGGTTGGACAGGGCACCCAGCCCCAGCATTTT,CASRVGQGTQPQHF,TRBV19,TRBJ1-5,.,TRBD1
TGTGCCATCAGTGCCGGACTAGCCTACACAGATACGCAGTATTTT,CAISAGLAYTDTQYF,TRBV10-3,TRBJ2-3,.,TRBD2
TGCGCCAGCAGTAAGACAGGGGACTACGAGCAGTACTTC,CASSKTGDYEQYF,TRBV10-1,TRBJ2-7,few,TRBD1
TGTGCCACGGGGAATGGGGGGTACGAGCAGTACTTC,CATGNGGYEQYF,TRBV24-1,TRBJ2-7,many,.
TGTGCCTGGAGTGGGGAGTACTCTGGAAACACCATATATTTT,CAWSGEYSGNTIYF,TRBV30,TRBJ1-3,.,.
TGTGCCAGCTCACCGACAGCAAATAGCAATCAGCCCCAGCATTTT,CASSPTANSNQPQHF,TRBV18,TRBJ1-5,.,.
TGTGCCAGCAGCCAAGAAGCCCTAGTAGCAGATACGCAGTATTTT,CASSQEALVADTQYF,TRBV3-1/TRBV3-2,TRBJ2-3,.,.
TGCGCCAGCAGCCAAACAGGGGGCGCGGGTGAAAAACTGTTTTTT,CASSQTGGAGEKLFF,TRBV4-1,TRBJ1-4,.,TRBD1
TGTGCCAGCAGCCAAGGGGGGGTTTTCGGCTACACCTTC,CASSQGGVFGYTF,TRBV3-1/TRBV3-2,TRBJ1-2,.,.
TGTGCCAGCGCCCGCCTCCCCGGGACAGGGGCTGAAAAACTGTTTTTT,CASARLPGTGAEKLFF,TRBV27,TRBJ1-4,.,TRBD1
TGTGCCAGCAGCCGATGGAACCGGCCGGAGATGAACACTGAAGCTTTCTTT,CASSRWNRPEMNTEAFF,TRBV7-8,TRBJ1-1,.,.
TGTGCCAGCAGCTTGGTACAGGGAGGAAACACCATATATTTT,CASSLVQGGNTIYF,TRBV5-6,TRBJ1-3,.,.
TGTGCCAGCAGTTACTCGCGCCCCCAGCCCCAGCATTTT,CASSYSRPQPQHF,TRBV6-6,TRBJ1-5,.,.
TGTGCCAGCAGTTTACCCAGGACAGGGGGCAACTACGAGCAGTACTTC,CASSLPRTGGNYEQYF,TRBV27,TRBJ2-7,.,TRBD1
TGTGCCAGCTCACCCGACAGGGCAGATACGCAGTATTTT,CASSPDRADTQYF,TRBV18,TRBJ2-3,.,TRBD1
TGTGCCTGGAGTGGCAGGGGGCGTACAGATCAGCCCCAGCATTTT,CAWSGRGRTDQPQHF,TRBV30,TRBJ1-5,.,TRBD1
TGTGCCAGCAGCGTACTAGCGGGGGGCAGTGATACGCAGTATTTT,CASSVLAGGSDTQYF,TRBV2,TRBJ2-3,.,TRBD2
TGTGCCAGCAGTTTCCATGAGACAGGGGCCTATGGCTACACCTTC,CASSFHETGAYGYTF,TRBV6-2/TRBV6-3,TRBJ1-2,.,TRBD1